Reported below is one TCR beta chain. This CDR3 comprises 14 residues. CDR1 and CDR2 (germline): MNHEY, SMNVEV (reference sequence). V lost 6 bases and J lost 1, with 12 bases in between. This entry is derived from a study of blood T cell repertoires in COVID-19. Some clones are missing from TCRdb's copy, which holds only in-frame ones; the method was immunoSEQ multiplex PCR. The sample carries 400,000 to 500,000 clones, 86% recorded once. The specimen sequenced was peripheral blood. The rearrangement links TRBV27 to TRBJ1-1; D unresolved. This TCR came from a woman in her 30s with active or convalescent COVID-19. CDR3: CASSRIHQNTEAFF. The CDR3 DNA reads as TGTGCCAGCAGCCGTATACACCAGAACACTGAAGCTTTCTTT.